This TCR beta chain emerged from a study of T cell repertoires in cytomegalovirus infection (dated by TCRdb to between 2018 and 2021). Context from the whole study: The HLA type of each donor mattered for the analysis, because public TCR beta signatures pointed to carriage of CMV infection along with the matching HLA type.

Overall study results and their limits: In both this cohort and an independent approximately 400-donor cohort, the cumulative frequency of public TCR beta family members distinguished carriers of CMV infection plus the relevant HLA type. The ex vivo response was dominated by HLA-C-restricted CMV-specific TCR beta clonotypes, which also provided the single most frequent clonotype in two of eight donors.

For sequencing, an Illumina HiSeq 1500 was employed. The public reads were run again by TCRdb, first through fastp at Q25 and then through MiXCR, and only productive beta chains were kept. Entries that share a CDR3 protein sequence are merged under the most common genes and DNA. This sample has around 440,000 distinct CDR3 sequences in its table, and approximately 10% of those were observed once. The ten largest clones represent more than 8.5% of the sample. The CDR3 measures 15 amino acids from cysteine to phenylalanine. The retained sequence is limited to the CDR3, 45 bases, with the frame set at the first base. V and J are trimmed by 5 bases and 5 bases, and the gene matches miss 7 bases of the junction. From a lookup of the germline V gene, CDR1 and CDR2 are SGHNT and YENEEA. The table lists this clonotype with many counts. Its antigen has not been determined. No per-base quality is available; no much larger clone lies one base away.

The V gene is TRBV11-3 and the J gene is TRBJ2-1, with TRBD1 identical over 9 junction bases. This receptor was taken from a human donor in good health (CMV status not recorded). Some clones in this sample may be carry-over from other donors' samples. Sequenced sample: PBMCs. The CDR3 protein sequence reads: CASSRGTGKDNEQFF. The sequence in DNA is TGTGCCAGCAGCCGCGGGACAGGGAAGGACAATGAGCAGTTCTTC.